This passage covers 2 T cell receptor beta chains from one sample sequenced in a study of T cells in Graves' hyperthyroidism and ophthalmopathy. Template material for amplifying TCR beta CDR3 regions consisted of RNA transcripts. An initial round of RT-PCR targeting the TCR CDR3 relied on the HTBI primer set. TCRdb passed the multiplex PCR reads through MiXCR, listing each CDR3 protein once. The data contain about 300,000 distinct CDR3 sequences, roughly 20% of them singletons. The sequenced sample was blood. These receptors all stem from a man in his forties or fifties with Graves' ophthalmopathy.

The chain carries TRBV6-6 and TRBJ1-2; D gene ambiguous. V lost 0 bases, J lost 2 bases, and 10 bases lay in between. There are 15 residues in the CDR3. Germline V lookup: CDR1 MNHNY, CDR2 SVGAGI (reference sequence). The CDR3 here is CASSYSGGTNYGYTF. The CDR3 nucleotides are TGTGCCAGCAGTTACTCCGGAGGAACGAACTATGGCTACACCTTC.

The chain uses TRBV12-3 or TRBV12-4 and TRBJ2-1, with 12 bases aligning to TRBD2. Trimming removed 4 bases from V and 11 bases from J; junction bases left unmatched: 24. The CDR3 is made up of 20 amino acids. The CDR3 bases are TGTGCCAGCAGTTCAACCTCGCACCTGACTAGCGGGAGTACAGGCGATAAGCAGTTCTTC. Its translation: CASSSTSHLTSGSTGDKQFF.